The source of this TCR beta chain is a study of shared clonotypes between healthy human individuals. The repertoire was sequenced with immunoSEQ multiplex PCR; TCRdb's copy has only in-frame clones and lacks some. The sample holds around 1,100,000 clones, around 77% seen once. Trimming took 2 bases from V and 0 from J; bases not matched to a gene: 4. CDR3 length: 15 residues. Germline V gene sequence: CDR1 MNHEY, CDR2 SVGAGI. The sample taken for sequencing was memory CD4+ T cells from PBMCs. As to subset: CD45RA-negative fraction. The receptor's source is a man younger than 35 in good health. Some clones in this sample may be carry-over from other donors' samples. The chain is built from TRBV6-5 and TRBJ2-7, with 7 bases fitting TRBD1. The CDR3: CASSYVGQLSYEQYF. CDR3 DNA sequence: TGTGCCAGCAGTTACGTGGGACAGCTCTCCTACGAGCAGTACTTC.